The 23 T cell receptor beta chains listed next were all sequenced from one sample in a study of shared T cell receptors in the human thymus. Method: immunoSEQ multiplex PCR; TCRdb's copy keeps in-frame clones and lacks some. The profile shows about 660,000 clones, 87% of them singletons. The sample was also reused in another study, on human thymus T cells.

The specimen sequenced was thymocytes. The receptors originated from a boy in the first two years of life with a congenital heart defect.

This chain links TRBV28 with TRBJ2-5, with 7 bases matching TRBD2. Germline loops: CDR1 MDHEN, CDR2 SYDVKM. The CDR3 spans 14 residues. With V trimmed by 4 bases and J by 1 base, 3 bases remained unmatched. Here the CDR3 DNA reads TGTGCCAGCAGTTCTCCTAGCGGCCAAGAGACCCAGTACTTC. Its translation: CASSSPSGQETQYF.

The chain joins TRBV6-1 to TRBJ1-5, with D possibly matching TRBD1 (5 bases). V gave up 6 bases and J gave up 6 bases, with 9 bases separating them. Germline-derived CDR1 and CDR2 are MNHNS and SASEGT. CDR3 length: 12 amino acids. The CDR3 here is CASSQQAQPQHF. The CDR3 coding sequence is TGTGCCAGCAGCCAACAGGCTCAGCCCCAGCATTTT.

As regards this clone: The same CDR3 can be traced to other DNA sequences in this sample. The gene calls are TRBV5-6 and TRBJ2-3, with D uncertain. The germline V and J ends were trimmed by 0 bases and 6 bases, with 5 bases remaining between them. The CDR3 has 12 amino acids. Germline V CDR1 and CDR2: SGHDT, YYEEEE. CDR3 nucleotides: TGTGCCAGCAGCTTGGCGGTGGATACGCAGTATTTT. Translation gives CASSLAVDTQYF.

The V gene is TRBV5-4, the J gene TRBJ2-7; 7 bases are shared with TRBD2. Germline lookup yields CDR1 SGHNT and CDR2 YYREEE (reference sequence). V lost 4 bases, J lost 4 bases, and 14 bases stayed unmatched. There are 16 residues in the CDR3. The CDR3 here is CASSPGPAGYRYEQYF. CDR3 sequence (DNA): TGTGCCAGCAGCCCGGGTCCAGCGGGGTATCGGTACGAGCAGTACTTC.

The genes are TRBV27 and TRBJ2-5; D possibly corresponds to TRBD2 (6 bases). The DNA end lines up better with TRBJ2-7; the J call may be wrong. There are 19 residues in the CDR3. Germline V CDR1 and CDR2: MNHEY, SMNVEV (reference sequence). CDR3 loop: CASSPPNKLRDSSSYEQYF. The CDR3 DNA reads TGTGCCAGCAGTCCTCCAAATAAACTCCGGGACTCGAGCTCCTACGAGCAGTACTTC.

J is TRBJ2-7 and V is TRBV18; 14 nucleotides align to TRBD2. Germline CDR1 reads KGHSH; CDR2 reads LQKENI. The CDR3 is 16 amino acids. The junction had 5 bases not matched to a gene; V was cut back by 4 bases and J by 3 bases. This chain's CDR3 is CASSRGLAGDLYEQYF. The DNA of the CDR3 is TGTGCCAGCTCACGGGGACTAGCGGGGGATCTCTACGAGCAGTACTTC. Combining the CDR3 with reference TRBV18 and TRBJ2-7 gives the whole variable domain NAGVMQNPRHLVRRRGQEARLRCSPMKGHSHVYWYRQLPEEGLKFMVYLQKENIIDESGMPKERFSAEFPKEGPSILRIQQVVRGDSAAYFCASSRGLAGDLYEQYFGPGTRLTVT.

This rearrangement joins TRBV5-1 to TRBJ1-1, with D hard to call. This CDR3 is 20 amino acids long. Germline V gene sequence: CDR1 SGHRS, CDR2 YFSETQ. V was clipped by 1 base and J by 0 bases, with 25 bases between them. In DNA, the CDR3 is TGCGCCAGCAGCTTGTATTTTCAAGAGAGATTCCATCCCATGAACACTGAAGCTTTCTTT. Translated, it gives CASSLYFQERFHPMNTEAFF. The complete variable domain, with remaining parts taken from reference TRBV5-1 and TRBJ1-1, reads KAGVTQTPRYLIKTRGQQVTLSCSPISGHRSVSWYQQTPGQGLQFLFEYFSETQRNKGNFPGRFSGRQFSNSRSEMNVSTLELGDSALYLCASSLYFQERFHPMNTEAFFGQGTRLTVV.

As regards this clone: Other DNA variants within this sample encode the same CDR3. The V call is TRBV25-1, the J call TRBJ2-7; 10 bases line up with TRBD1. V trimming: 3 bases; J trimming: 4 bases; junction bases outside the gene matches: 3. The germline CDR1 and CDR2 sequences are MGHDK and SYGVNS. CDR3 length: 14 residues. The CDR3 DNA is TGTGCCAGCAGTGACCGGGACAGGGGTTACGAGCAGTACTTC. As protein: CASSDRDRGYEQYF.

The J gene is TRBJ1-2, the V gene TRBV7-9; TRBD1 aligns across 8 bases. The length of the CDR3 is 14 residues. J was trimmed by 5 bases and V by 6 bases; bases with no gene match: 8. Germline CDR1 SEHNR, CDR2 FQNEAQ (reference sequence). CDR3 amino acids: CASREDRGFYGYTF. The CDR3 DNA is TGTGCCAGCAGGGAAGACAGGGGTTTTTATGGCTACACCTTC. Variable domain in full (rest from reference TRBV7-9 and TRBJ1-2): DTGVSQNPRHKITKRGQNVTFRCDPISEHNRLYWYRQTLGQGPEFLTYFQNEAQLEKSRLLSDRFSAERPKGSFSTLEIQRTEQGDSAMYLCASREDRGFYGYTFGSGTRLTVV.

The CDR3 bases are TGTGCCAGCAGTGACAGGCAGGGGAAGAACAATGAGCAGTTCTTC. Protein: CASSDRQGKNNEQFF. The V call is TRBV6-4, the J call TRBJ2-1; TRBD1 might be the D (6 bases). Germline CDR1 is MRHNA and CDR2 is SNTAGT. V lost 2 bases to trimming and J lost 5 bases, with 13 bases between them. The CDR3 is 15 residues long.

V is TRBV6-1 and J is TRBJ1-2, with D possibly TRBD1 on 5 matching bases. The V end was cut by 0 bases, the J end by 1 base, with 21 bases between. In germline, CDR1 is MNHNS, CDR2 SASEGT. The CDR3 is made up of 19 amino acids. CDR3 sequence reads: CASSEAPLEPRDCNYGYTF. CDR3 in DNA: TGTGCCAGCAGTGAAGCCCCACTCGAACCCCGGGACTGTAACTATGGCTACACCTTC.

This clone was seen a single time. This chain connects TRBV28 to TRBJ1-6; 12 bases map to TRBD1. Germline-derived CDR1 and CDR2 are MDHEN and SYDVKM. The CDR3 loop spans 16 amino acids. Trimming took 7 bases from V and 6 from J; bases not matched to a gene: 7. CDR3 sequence (DNA): TGTGCCAGCATGTTAGGGGGACAGGGGGCTAATTCACCCCTCCACTTT. Translating it yields CASMLGGQGANSPLHF.

The gene calls are TRBV21-1 and TRBJ2-5; the table's TRBD2 call for D was not verified on the DNA. TRBV21-1 is recorded as a pseudogene. The CDR3 loop spans 20 amino acids. The CDR3: CASSILEGLAGPVRGETQYF. As DNA, the CDR3 is TGTGCCAGCAGCATCCTGGAGGGACTAGCGGGACCCGTTAGAGGCGAGACCCAGTACTTC.

V gene TRBV7-4 combines with J gene TRBJ2-7; unclear D gene. Germline CDR1 and CDR2: SGHVT and SQSDAQ. Trimming removed 7 bases at V and 12 bases at J, with 13 bases between. This CDR3 spans 10 amino acids. This chain's CDR3 is CASTTTFPYF. The CDR3 DNA follows: TGTGCCAGCACCACAACCTTCCCGTACTTC.

The genes are TRBV6-6 and TRBJ2-2; D is possibly TRBD1 (6 bases). In germline, CDR1 is MNHNY, CDR2 SVGAGI (reference sequence). The V end was cut by 4 bases, the J end by 2 bases, with 11 bases between. CDR3 size: 15 residues. The CDR3 DNA follows: TGTGCCAGCAGTTGGGGGACAACCAACACCGGGGAGCTGTTTTTT. It yields the protein CASSWGTTNTGELFF.

The chain employs TRBV13 and TRBJ1-1; 9 nucleotides agree with TRBD1. CDR1 PRHDT and CDR2 FYEKMQ come from the germline V gene (reference sequence). The CDR3 extends over 16 amino acids. Trimming removed 3 bases from V and 4 bases from J; junction bases left unmatched: 9. CDR3 DNA: TGTGCCAGCAGCTTCCCCACGACAGGGGGAGGCACTGAAGCTTTCTTT. Its protein is CASSFPTTGGGTEAFF.

This chain links TRBV6-5 with TRBJ1-1, with TRBD1 as a possible D gene (6 bases). Germline V gives CDR1 MNHEY, CDR2 SVGAGI. CDR3 length: 15 amino acids. V shed 2 bases and J shed 1 base, with 11 bases lying between them. The CDR3 loop is CASSYGGWQNTEAFF. CDR3 DNA sequence: TGTGCCAGCAGTTACGGGGGCTGGCAGAACACTGAAGCTTTCTTT.

V is TRBV10-3 and J is TRBJ1-1; D perhaps matches TRBD1 (5 bases). Germline V gives CDR1 ENHRY, CDR2 SYGVKD. V was cut by 6 bases and J by 5 bases, with 19 bases left in between. There are 15 residues in the CDR3. This chain's CDR3 is CAISDPGVGGTEAFF. The CDR3 DNA reads TGTGCCATCAGCGACCCTGGCGTGGGGGGAACTGAAGCTTTCTTT.

This clone was counted only a few times. The gene calls are TRBV28 and TRBJ2-3, with 8 positions matching TRBD1. This CDR3 region has 16 residues. Germline trimming cut 5 bases from V and 7 bases from J; bases unmatched to any gene: 14. Germline CDR1 MDHEN, CDR2 SYDVKM. The CDR3 sequence: CASSRRLRDRGNTQYF. CDR3 nucleotides: TGTGCCAGCAGTCGGCGTTTAAGAGACAGGGGTAATACGCAGTATTTT.

On this clone: The sample has other DNA sequences that encode this CDR3 too. The rearrangement uses TRBV5-5 and TRBJ2-7; D may be TRBD1 (5 bases). V shed 1 base and J shed 2 bases, with 10 bases lying between them. There are 14 residues in the CDR3. Per the germline V gene, CDR1 is SGHKS and CDR2 is YYEKEE (reference sequence). CDR3 nucleotides: TGTGCCAGCAGCTTGTGGCAGGGTGCCTACGAGCAGTACTTC. As protein: CASSLWQGAYEQYF.

This sequence joins TRBV2 and TRBJ1-6; D may be TRBD1 (5 bases). V lost 7 bases to trimming and J lost 8 bases, with 12 bases between them. From germline, CDR1 is SNHLY and CDR2 FYNNEI. The CDR3 extends over 13 amino acids. The CDR3 loop reads CASKVKGYSPLHF. In DNA, the CDR3 is TGTGCCAGCAAGGTAAAGGGGTATTCACCCCTCCACTTT.

This sequence joins TRBV7-2 and TRBJ1-5; D is ambiguous. This CDR3 region has 13 residues. Germline CDR1 and CDR2: SGHTA and FQGNSA. V was trimmed by 5 bases and J by 5 bases, leaving 10 bases between them. CDR3 loop: CASSIILDQPQHF. The CDR3, as DNA: TGTGCCAGCAGCATTATCCTCGATCAGCCCCAGCATTTT.

The chain links TRBV25-1 to TRBJ2-3, with 9 positions matching TRBD1. Germline trimming cut 4 bases from V and 1 base from J; bases unmatched to any gene: 9. Germline CDR1 is MGHDK and CDR2 is SYGVNS. CDR3 length: 17 amino acids. This chain's CDR3 is CASSVRDRERGTDTQYF. The CDR3 DNA follows: TGTGCCAGCAGTGTCCGGGACAGGGAACGAGGCACAGATACGCAGTATTTT.